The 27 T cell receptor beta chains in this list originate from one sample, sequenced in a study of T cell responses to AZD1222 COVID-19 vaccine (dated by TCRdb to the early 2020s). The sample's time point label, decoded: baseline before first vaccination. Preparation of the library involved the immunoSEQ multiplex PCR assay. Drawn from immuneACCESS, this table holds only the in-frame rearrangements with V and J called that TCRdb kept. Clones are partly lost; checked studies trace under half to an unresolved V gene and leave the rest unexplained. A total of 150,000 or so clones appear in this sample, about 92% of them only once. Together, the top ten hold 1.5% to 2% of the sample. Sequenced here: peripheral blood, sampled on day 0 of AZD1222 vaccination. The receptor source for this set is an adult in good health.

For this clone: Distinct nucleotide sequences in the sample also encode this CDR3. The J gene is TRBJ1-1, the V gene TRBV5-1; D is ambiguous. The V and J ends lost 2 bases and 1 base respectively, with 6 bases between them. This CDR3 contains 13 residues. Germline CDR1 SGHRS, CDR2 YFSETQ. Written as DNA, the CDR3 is TGCGCCAGCAGCTTCCAAGAGAACACTGAAGCTTTCTTT. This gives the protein CASSFQENTEAFF.

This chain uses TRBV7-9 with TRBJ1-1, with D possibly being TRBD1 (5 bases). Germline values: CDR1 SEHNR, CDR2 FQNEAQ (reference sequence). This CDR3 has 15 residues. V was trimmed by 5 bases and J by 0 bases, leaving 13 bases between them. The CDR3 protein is CASSQGGAMNTEAFF. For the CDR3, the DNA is TGTGCCAGCAGCCAGGGAGGGGCCATGAACACTGAAGCTTTCTTT.

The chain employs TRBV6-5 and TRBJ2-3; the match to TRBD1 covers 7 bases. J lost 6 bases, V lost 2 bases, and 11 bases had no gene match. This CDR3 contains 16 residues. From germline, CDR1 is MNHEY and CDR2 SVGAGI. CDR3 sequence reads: CASSYRAGGLTDTQYF. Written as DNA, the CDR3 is TGTGCCAGCAGTTACCGGGCAGGGGGTCTCACGGATACGCAGTATTTT.

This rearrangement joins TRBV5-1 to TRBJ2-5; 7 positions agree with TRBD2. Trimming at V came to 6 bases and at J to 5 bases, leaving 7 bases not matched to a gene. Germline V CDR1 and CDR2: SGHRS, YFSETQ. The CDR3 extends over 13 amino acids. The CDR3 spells CASTPAGVETQYF. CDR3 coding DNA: TGCGCCAGCACCCCGGCGGGGGTCGAGACCCAGTACTTC. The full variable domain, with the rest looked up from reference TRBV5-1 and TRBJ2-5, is KAGVTQTPRYLIKTRGQQVTLSCSPISGHRSVSWYQQTPGQGLQFLFEYFSETQRNKGNFPGRFSGRQFSNSRSEMNVSTLELGDSALYLCASTPAGVETQYFGPGTRLLVL.

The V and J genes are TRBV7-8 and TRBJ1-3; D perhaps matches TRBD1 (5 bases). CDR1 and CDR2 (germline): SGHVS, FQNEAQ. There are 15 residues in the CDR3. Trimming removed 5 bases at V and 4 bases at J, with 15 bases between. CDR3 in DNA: TGTGCCAGCAGCGAGAGCGGGGGATTCGGAAACACCATATATTTT. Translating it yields CASSESGGFGNTIYF.

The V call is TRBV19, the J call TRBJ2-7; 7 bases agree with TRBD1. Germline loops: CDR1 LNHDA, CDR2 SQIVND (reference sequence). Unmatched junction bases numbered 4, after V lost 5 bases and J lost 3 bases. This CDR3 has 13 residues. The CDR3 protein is CASSFRDSYEQYF. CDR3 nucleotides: TGTGCCAGTAGTTTCCGGGACAGCTACGAGCAGTACTTC.

DNA of the CDR3: TGCGCCAGCAGCCAAGTTGGAACAGGGGGAAATCAGCCCCAGCATTTT. Protein product: CASSQVGTGGNQPQHF. The gene calls are TRBV4-1 and TRBJ1-5, with TRBD1 identical over 8 bases. CDR3 size: 16 residues. V lost 1 base to trimming and J lost 4 bases; unmatched junction nucleotides: 6. CDR1 and CDR2 from the germline V gene are MGHRA and YSYEKL.

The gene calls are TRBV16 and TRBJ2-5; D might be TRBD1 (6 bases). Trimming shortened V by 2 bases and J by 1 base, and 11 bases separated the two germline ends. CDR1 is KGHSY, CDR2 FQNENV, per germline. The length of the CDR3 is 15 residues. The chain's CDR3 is CASSQLDRRQETQYF. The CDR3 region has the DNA TGTGCCAGCAGCCAACTAGACAGGCGCCAAGAGACCCAGTACTTC.

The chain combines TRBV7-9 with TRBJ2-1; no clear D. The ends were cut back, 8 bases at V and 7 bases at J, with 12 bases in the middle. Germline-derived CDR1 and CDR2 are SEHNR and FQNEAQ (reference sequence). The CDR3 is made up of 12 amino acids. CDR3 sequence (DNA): TGTGCCAGCGCCCCCCCCAGGAATGAGCAGTTCTTC. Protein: CASAPPRNEQFF. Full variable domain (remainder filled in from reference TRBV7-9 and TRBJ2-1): DTGVSQNPRHKITKRGQNVTFRCDPISEHNRLYWYRQTLGQGPEFLTYFQNEAQLEKSRLLSDRFSAERPKGSFSTLEIQRTEQGDSAMYLCASAPPRNEQFFGPGTRLTVL.

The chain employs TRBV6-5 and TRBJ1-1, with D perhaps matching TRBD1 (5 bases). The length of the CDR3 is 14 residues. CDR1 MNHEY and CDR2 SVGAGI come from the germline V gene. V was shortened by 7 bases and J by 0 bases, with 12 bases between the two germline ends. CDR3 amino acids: CASTVGVVNTEAFF. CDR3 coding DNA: TGTGCCAGCACGGTGGGGGTGGTGAACACTGAAGCTTTCTTT.

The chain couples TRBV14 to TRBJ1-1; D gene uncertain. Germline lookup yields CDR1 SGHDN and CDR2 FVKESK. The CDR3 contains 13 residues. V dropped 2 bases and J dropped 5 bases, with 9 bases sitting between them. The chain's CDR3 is CASSQLLGTEAFF. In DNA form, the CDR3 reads TGTGCCAGCAGCCAACTACTGGGGACTGAAGCTTTCTTT.

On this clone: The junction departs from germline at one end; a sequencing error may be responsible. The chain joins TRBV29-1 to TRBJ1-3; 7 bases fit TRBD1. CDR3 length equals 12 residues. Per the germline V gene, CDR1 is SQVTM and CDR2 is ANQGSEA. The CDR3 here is CSVEDAPEGQAF. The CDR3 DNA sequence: TGCAGCGTTGAAGATGCGCCAGAAGGACAGGCCTTT.

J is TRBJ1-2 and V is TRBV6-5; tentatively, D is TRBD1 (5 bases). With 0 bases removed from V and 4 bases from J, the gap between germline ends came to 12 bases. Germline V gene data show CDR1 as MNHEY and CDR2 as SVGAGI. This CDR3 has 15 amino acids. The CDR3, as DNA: TGTGCCAGCAGTTACTCGGGGGGGGGAGTCTATGGCTACACCTTC. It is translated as CASSYSGGGVYGYTF.

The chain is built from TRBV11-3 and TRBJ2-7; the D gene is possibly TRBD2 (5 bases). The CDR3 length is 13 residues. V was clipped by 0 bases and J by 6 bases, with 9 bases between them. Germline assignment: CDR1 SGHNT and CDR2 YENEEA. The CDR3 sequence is CASSLEPGVEQYF. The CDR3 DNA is TGTGCCAGCAGCTTAGAGCCCGGGGTCGAGCAGTACTTC.

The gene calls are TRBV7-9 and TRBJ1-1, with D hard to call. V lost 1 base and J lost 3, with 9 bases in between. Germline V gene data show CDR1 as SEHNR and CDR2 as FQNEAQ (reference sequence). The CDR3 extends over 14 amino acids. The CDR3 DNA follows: TGTGCCAGCAGCTTAGAGATGGGTTACACTGAAGCTTTCTTT. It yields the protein CASSLEMGYTEAFF.

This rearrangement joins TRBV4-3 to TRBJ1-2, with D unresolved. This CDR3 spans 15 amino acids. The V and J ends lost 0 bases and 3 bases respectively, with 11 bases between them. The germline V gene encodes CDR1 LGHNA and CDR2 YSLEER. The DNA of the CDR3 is TGCGCCAGCAGCCAAGATACGGGGTCTGACTATGGCTACACCTTC. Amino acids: CASSQDTGSDYGYTF.

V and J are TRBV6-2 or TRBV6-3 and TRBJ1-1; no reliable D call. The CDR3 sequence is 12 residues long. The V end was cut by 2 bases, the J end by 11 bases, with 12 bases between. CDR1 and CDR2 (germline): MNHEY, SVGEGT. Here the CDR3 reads CASSYTDGRAFF. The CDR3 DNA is TGTGCCAGCAGTTACACTGACGGGAGGGCTTTCTTT.

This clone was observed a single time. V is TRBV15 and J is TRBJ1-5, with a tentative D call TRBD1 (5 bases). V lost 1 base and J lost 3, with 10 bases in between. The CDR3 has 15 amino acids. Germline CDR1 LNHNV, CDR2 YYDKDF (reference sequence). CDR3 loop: CATSRARVSNQPQHF. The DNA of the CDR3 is TGTGCCACCAGCAGAGCCAGGGTGTCCAATCAGCCCCAGCATTTT.

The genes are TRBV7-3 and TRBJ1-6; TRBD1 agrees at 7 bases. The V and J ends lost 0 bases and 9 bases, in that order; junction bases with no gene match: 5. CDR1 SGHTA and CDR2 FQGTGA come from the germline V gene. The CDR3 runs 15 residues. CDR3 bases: TGTGCCAGCAGCTTAACGGGGTCAGGGGGTTCACCCCTCCACTTT. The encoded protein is CASSLTGSGGSPLHF.

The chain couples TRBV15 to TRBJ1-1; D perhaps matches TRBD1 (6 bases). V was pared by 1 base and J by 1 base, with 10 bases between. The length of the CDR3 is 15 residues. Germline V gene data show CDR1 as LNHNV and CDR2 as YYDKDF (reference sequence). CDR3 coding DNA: TGTGCCACCAGCAGAGGAGGGGGGACGAACACTGAAGCTTTCTTT. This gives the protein CATSRGGGTNTEAFF.

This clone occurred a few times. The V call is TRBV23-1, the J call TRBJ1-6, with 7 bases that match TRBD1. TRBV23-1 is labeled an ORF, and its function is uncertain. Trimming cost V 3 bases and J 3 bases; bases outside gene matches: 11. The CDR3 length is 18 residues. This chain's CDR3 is CASSHYPFRDSYNSPLHF. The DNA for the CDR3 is TGCGCCAGCAGTCATTACCCCTTCCGGGACAGCTATAATTCACCCCTCCACTTT.

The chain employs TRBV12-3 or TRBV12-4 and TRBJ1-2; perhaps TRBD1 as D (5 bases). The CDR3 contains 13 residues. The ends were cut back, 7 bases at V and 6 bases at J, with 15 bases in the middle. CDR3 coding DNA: TGTGCCAGCACCCCCGCAGGGCAAGATGGCTACACCTTC. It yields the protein CASTPAGQDGYTF.

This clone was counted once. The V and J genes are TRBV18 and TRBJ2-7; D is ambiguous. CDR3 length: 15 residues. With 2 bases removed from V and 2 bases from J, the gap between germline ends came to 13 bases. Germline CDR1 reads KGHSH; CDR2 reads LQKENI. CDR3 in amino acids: CASSPGITLPYEQYF. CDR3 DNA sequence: TGTGCCAGCTCACCAGGGATCACGTTGCCCTACGAGCAGTACTTC.

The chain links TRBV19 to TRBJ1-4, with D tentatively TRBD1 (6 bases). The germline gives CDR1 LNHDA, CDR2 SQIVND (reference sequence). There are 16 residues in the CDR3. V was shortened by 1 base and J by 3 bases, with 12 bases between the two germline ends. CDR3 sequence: CASSIGQQGPNEKLFF. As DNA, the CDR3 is TGTGCCAGTAGTATAGGGCAACAGGGCCCTAATGAAAAACTGTTTTTT.

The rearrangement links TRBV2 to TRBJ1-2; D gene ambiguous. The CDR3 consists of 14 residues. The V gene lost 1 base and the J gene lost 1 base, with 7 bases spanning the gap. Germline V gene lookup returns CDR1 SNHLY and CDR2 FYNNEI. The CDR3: CASSEGVYNYGYTF. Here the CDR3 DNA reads TGTGCCAGCAGTGAAGGTGTCTATAACTATGGCTACACCTTC. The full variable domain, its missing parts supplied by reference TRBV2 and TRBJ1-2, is EPEVTQTPSHQVTQMGQEVILRCVPISNHLYFYWYRQILGQKVEFLVSFYNNEISEKSEIFDDQFSVERPDGSNFTLKIRSTKLEDSAMYFCASSEGVYNYGYTFGSGTRLTVV.

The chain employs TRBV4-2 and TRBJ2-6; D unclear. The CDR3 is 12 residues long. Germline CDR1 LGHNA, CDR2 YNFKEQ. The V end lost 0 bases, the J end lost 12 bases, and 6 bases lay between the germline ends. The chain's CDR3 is CASSQDKSVLTF. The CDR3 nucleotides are TGTGCCAGCAGCCAAGACAAAAGCGTCCTGACTTTC.

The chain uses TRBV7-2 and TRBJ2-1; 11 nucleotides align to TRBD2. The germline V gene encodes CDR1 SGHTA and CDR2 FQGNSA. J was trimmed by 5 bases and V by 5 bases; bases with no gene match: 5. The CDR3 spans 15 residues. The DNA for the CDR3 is TGTGCCAGCAGCCAGACTAGCGGGGCGAACAATGAGCAGTTCTTC. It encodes CASSQTSGANNEQFF.